What follows is one T cell receptor (beta chain) and its context. Seattle enrolled patients during active infection and tracked them longitudinally. This record comes from a study of blood T cell repertoires in COVID-19. Study context: Sources were T cells, B-cell-depleted T cells, or PBMCs; the material itself was cDNA or gDNA.

Methods used by the authors: The assay estimated nucleated cells by amplifying reference gene primers. Clones were sequenced by immunoSEQ multiplex PCR, and TCRdb holds only the in-frame ones, with some missing. The DNA was the basis for D and trimming; V, J and clone size are from that table. The sample consists of roughly 150,000 clones, around 79% of them appearing once. CDR1 is SGHAT, CDR2 FQDESV, per germline (reference sequence). There are 13 residues in the CDR3. Trimming removed 3 bases at V and 5 bases at J, with 10 bases between. The receptor comes from a woman in her fifties or sixties with COVID-19, enrolled during active disease. The V and J genes are TRBV11-1 and TRBJ2-5, with D unclear. The sequenced material came from peripheral blood. The CDR3 DNA sequence: TGTGCCAGCAGCTTTTTTGAGAGGGAGACCCAGTACTTC. It is translated as CASSFFERETQYF. The whole variable domain, remainder taken from reference TRBV11-1 and TRBJ2-5, is EAEVAQSPRYKITEKSQAVAFWCDPISGHATLYWYRQILGQGPELLVQFQDESVVDDSQLPKDRFSAERLKGVDSTLKIQPAELGDSAMYLCASSFFERETQYFGPGTRLLVL.